Listed below are T cell receptor beta chains from one sample, sequenced in a study of blood T cell repertoires in COVID-19. TCRdb keeps only in-frame clones here, not all; method: immunoSEQ multiplex PCR. The table shows fewer than 250,000 clones, with over 70% occurring only once. The source material was peripheral blood. The receptors stem from a woman in her forties or fifties with acute or convalescent COVID-19. CDR3s include the opening cysteine and the closing phenylalanine or tryptophan. Each record gives: V gene, J gene, D gene, clone size, CDR3 DNA, CDR3 protein. A D gene is named only where the DNA matches it firmly. Some rows have no size entry. The others give once, few or many, or a class for an expanded clone.

>TRBV13|TRBJ1-2|NA|few
TGTGCCAGCAGCCGTCTCCAGGGATGGTACGGCTACACCTTC
CASSRLQGWYGYTF
>TRBV12-3/TRBV12-4|TRBJ2-5|NA|NA
TGTGCCAGCAGCGTAGCGGACCAAGAGACCCAGTACTTC
CASSVADQETQYF
>TRBV7-2|TRBJ1-1|NA|NA
TGTGCCAGCAGCCCCTATATGAACACTGAAGCTTTCTTT
CASSPYMNTEAFF
>TRBV7-2|TRBJ1-2|TRBD1|NA
TGTGCCAGCAGCTTACGCTCGGGACAGTCTAACTATGGCTACACCTTC
CASSLRSGQSNYGYTF
>TRBV6-1|TRBJ1-2|TRBD1|NA
TGTGCCAGCAGAGAAGGGACAGGCGTGATCTATGGCTACACCTTC
CASREGTGVIYGYTF
>TRBV5-1|TRBJ2-2|TRBD2|NA
TGCGCCAGCAGCTTCCTAGCGGAAACCGGGGAGCTGTTTTTT
CASSFLAETGELFF
>TRBV28|TRBJ2-3|TRBD2|few
TGTGCCAGCAGTTTAGCGGGAGGCTACCGAGATACGCAGTATTTT
CASSLAGGYRDTQYF
>TRBV2|TRBJ1-2|TRBD1|NA
TGTGCCACATCACAGGGGGAACTGAACTATGGCTACACCTTC
CATSQGELNYGYTF
>TRBV13|TRBJ2-7|NA|NA
TGTGCCAGCAGCTCCGGATTAGCCGCCCCTCGGGAGCAGTACTTC
CASSSGLAAPREQYF
>TRBV15|TRBJ2-3|TRBD2|NA
TGTGCCACCAGCAGAGATCGGCTTAGCGGGATTAGGGGTACGCAGTATTTT
CATSRDRLSGIRGTQYF
>TRBV4-1|TRBJ2-7|NA|NA
TGCGCCAGCAGCCAAGGGACAGGGACTACCTACGAGCAGTACTTC
CASSQGTGTTYEQYF
>TRBV24-1|TRBJ2-1|TRBD2|NA
TGTGCCACCAGTGATTTCGGGCTAGCGGGAGTTAATGAGCAGTTCTTC
CATSDFGLAGVNEQFF
>TRBV3-1/TRBV3-2|TRBJ2-2|NA|NA
TGTGCCAGCAGCCAAATCGGTGCCGGGGAGCTGTTTTTT
CASSQIGAGELFF
>TRBV7-3|TRBJ1-4|NA|NA
TGTGCCAGCAGCTTAACCCGGGATGAAAAACTGTTTTTT
CASSLTRDEKLFF
>TRBV11-2|TRBJ1-1|NA|NA
TGTGCCAGCAGCTCACGGGGGGGTCACACTGAAGCTTTCTTT
CASSSRGGHTEAFF
>TRBV3-1/TRBV3-2|TRBJ1-2|NA|NA
TGTGCCAGCAGCCAAAATCGAGAGAGGAGCTACACCTTC
CASSQNRERSYTF
>TRBV25-1|TRBJ1-2|NA|few
TGTGCCAGCAGTGGCAGGCGAGCGGACGCTTACTTATATGGCTACACCTTC
CASSGRRADAYLYGYTF
>TRBV4-1|TRBJ2-3|TRBD2|NA
TGCGCCAGCAGCCCGAGCGGGAGGGGGACAGATACGCAGTATTTT
CASSPSGRGTDTQYF
>TRBV2|TRBJ1-3|NA|NA
TGTGCCAGCAGGTTGGAGGCGAGTGCCATATATTTT
CASRLEASAIYF
>TRBV3-1/TRBV3-2|TRBJ2-7|NA|NA
TGTGCCAGCAGCCAAGAGGGAGTACGCGAGCAGTACTTC
CASSQEGVREQYF
>TRBV12-5|TRBJ1-1|NA|once
TGTGCTAGTGCCCCGCACCCGGGGACTGAAGCTTTCTTT
CASAPHPGTEAFF
>TRBV5-8|TRBJ1-3|TRBD1|NA
TGTGCCAGCAGCTTCGGGACAGGCCTAAACACCATATATTTT
CASSFGTGLNTIYF
>TRBV18|TRBJ2-1|NA|NA
TGTGCCAGCTCACCATTAGCGGAGTACAATGAGCAGTTCTTC
CASSPLAEYNEQFF
>TRBV29-1|TRBJ1-3|TRBD1|NA
TGCAGCGTGAAACAGGGGGCAGGTGGAAACACCATATATTTT
CSVKQGAGGNTIYF
>TRBV5-1|TRBJ2-7|TRBD2|NA
TGCGCCAGCAGCTTGGAGCCCTCGACTAGCGGCCTCTCCTACGAGCAGTACTTC
CASSLEPSTSGLSYEQYF
>TRBV20-1|TRBJ2-5|NA|NA
TGCAGTGCTAGTGAGAGAGAGACCCAGTACTTC
CSASERETQYF
>TRBV11-2|TRBJ2-1|NA|once
TGTGCCAGCAGCCCGATAGCGCGCATGGGAAATGAGCAGTTCTTC
CASSPIARMGNEQFF
>TRBV19|TRBJ1-2|NA|NA
TGTGCCAGTAGTATACCCCGGTACGGCTACACCTTC
CASSIPRYGYTF
>TRBV18|TRBJ1-3|TRBD1|NA
TGTGCCAGCCGCAACAGGGGTGATGGAAACACCATATATTTT
CASRNRGDGNTIYF
>TRBV15|TRBJ1-1|TRBD1|NA
TGTGCCACCAGCAGAGATCAGGTGACAGGGGGTAGAGGTGGTGAAGCTTTCTTT
CATSRDQVTGGRGGEAFF
>TRBV27|TRBJ2-1|TRBD2|NA
TGTGCCAGCAGTCCCAGGGGCCCGACTAGCGGGAGAAATGAGCAGTTCTTC
CASSPRGPTSGRNEQFF
>TRBV7-3|TRBJ2-2|TRBD1|NA
TGTGCCAGCAGCTACAGGGGGCGGAAGAGCACCGGGGAGCTGTTTTTT
CASSYRGRKSTGELFF
>TRBV2|TRBJ2-3|NA|NA
TGTGCCAGCAATGGGGCGGGGGCCAGCACAGATACGCAGTATTTT
CASNGAGASTDTQYF
>TRBV5-6|TRBJ2-7|NA|NA
TGTGCCAGCATCAACTACGAGCAGTACTTC
CASINYEQYF
>TRBV18|TRBJ1-1|NA|NA
TGTGCCAGCTCACTCAGGGTTGACACTGAAGCTTTCTTT
CASSLRVDTEAFF
>TRBV28|TRBJ1-1|NA|NA
TGTGCCAGCAGTTTAGCCGGGGGGATGGGTACTGAAGCTTTCTTT
CASSLAGGMGTEAFF
>TRBV10-3|TRBJ1-6|NA|NA
TGTGCCATCAGTGAGTCGGGAGGGGGAAGTTCACCCCTCCACTTT
CAISESGGGSSPLHF
>TRBV1|TRBJ2-7|NA|NA
TGCACCAGCAGCCAAGATTTAGGACAGGGGGAATATACCTACGAGCAGTACTTC
CTSSQDLGQGEYTYEQYF
>TRBV3-1/TRBV3-2|TRBJ2-5|NA|NA
TGTGCCAGCAGCCAAGTCCATGGGCCCAAAGGGGCAGAGACCCAGTACTTC
CASSQVHGPKGAETQYF
>TRBV27|TRBJ2-6|NA|NA
TGTGCCAGCAGTTTAAATTGGGGGGCTGGGGCCAACGTCCTGACTTTC
CASSLNWGAGANVLTF
>TRBV28|TRBJ1-2|TRBD1|NA
TGTGCCAGCAGCCGACCCACAGGGGGCGTTGTCTATGGCTACACCTTC
CASSRPTGGVVYGYTF
>TRBV29-1|TRBJ2-7|TRBD2|NA
TGCAGCGTGGGACTAGCGGGCCTCGAGGAGCAGTACTTC
CSVGLAGLEEQYF
>TRBV7-9|TRBJ1-1|TRBD1|NA
TGTGCCAGCAGCTCAGAACGAATTTTCACAGGGGCTGAAGCTTTCTTT
CASSSERIFTGAEAFF
>TRBV28|TRBJ1-2|TRBD1|NA
TGTGCCAGCAGTTTGGCAGGGGGCGACTATGGCTACACCTTC
CASSLAGGDYGYTF
>TRBV6-1|TRBJ2-7|NA|few
TGTGCCAGCAGTGAATATGGGCCTCCCTACGAGCAGTACTTC
CASSEYGPPYEQYF